The source of this T cell receptor (beta chain) is a study of T cell clonality in common variable immunodeficiency. The CDR3 totals 14 residues. Germline CDR1 is LNHDA and CDR2 is SQIVND (reference sequence). Overall study results and limits: CVID subjects shared fewer TCRbeta clones than healthy controls did. Fewer deletions and N-nucleotide insertions were reportedly seen in common variable immunodeficiency TCR beta sequences.

For this clone: Its antigen remains unknown. The CDR3 end is not reached by the read, which stops 3 residues before it; the germline J gene fills it in.

Data came from immunoSEQ multiplex PCR; TCRdb stores just in-frame clones and leaves some out. The profile covers about 7,000 clones, none occurring a single time. The source of this sequence is a human donor with common variable immunodeficiency. The rearrangement links TRBV19 to TRBJ1-2; TRBD1 matches at 7 bases. The sample taken for sequencing was peripheral blood mononuclear cells. The chain's CDR3 is CASREGAQGYRYTF. The sequenced CDR3 bases are TGTGCCAGTAGAGAGGGGGCGCAGGGGTACCGC.